This paragraph covers one TCR beta chain sequence. The source material, RNA transcripts, was used to amplify TCR beta CDR3 regions. The HTBI set primed first-round TCR CDR3 RT-PCR. From the multiplex PCR reads, TCRdb called clonotypes with MiXCR, one entry per CDR3 protein. The sample contains about 680,000 distinct CDR3 sequences, about a third of which appear only once. This sample is drawn from a study of T cells in Graves' hyperthyroidism and ophthalmopathy. The CDR3 covers 14 residues. V was clipped by 6 bases and J by 5 bases, with 16 bases between them. From germline, CDR1 is MNHEY and CDR2 SVGAGI.

The chain has TRBV6-5 and TRBJ2-5; a weak D match, TRBD2 (6 bases). The sample taken for sequencing was blood. The clonotype was recovered from a woman in her thirties or forties with Graves' hyperthyroidism. CDR3 in DNA: TGTGCCAGCAGGACCGGGGGTACGGGGGAGACCCAGTACTTC. Its protein product is CASRTGGTGETQYF.